These 17 T cell receptor beta chains were sequenced from one sample in a study of blood T cell repertoires in COVID-19. Produced via immunoSEQ multiplex PCR; TCRdb's table is partial and in-frame only. The profile shows a few hundred thousand clones, approximately 83% of them singletons. Sequencing used peripheral blood. The receptors stem from an elderly man with acute or convalescent COVID-19.

CDR3 sequence reads: CASREGPGGANVLTF. The CDR3 bases are TGTGCCAGTAGAGAAGGCCCGGGGGGGGCCAACGTCCTGACTTTC. The V gene is TRBV19, the J gene TRBJ2-6, with D maybe TRBD2 (5 bases). Germline V CDR1 and CDR2: LNHDA, SQIVND (reference sequence). The CDR3 is 15 amino acids. Trimming removed 6 bases from V and 4 bases from J, with 13 bases in between.

The V and J genes are TRBV7-3 and TRBJ2-7; tentatively, D is TRBD2 (6 bases). Trimming shortened V by 6 bases and J by 2 bases, and 14 bases separated the two germline ends. Germline V CDR1 and CDR2: SGHTA, FQGTGA. This CDR3 spans 14 amino acids. The CDR3 is CASRAGTGAYEQYF. The DNA for the CDR3 is TGTGCCAGCAGGGCCGGGACGGGAGCCTACGAGCAGTACTTC.

The chain employs TRBV30 and TRBJ1-6, with 11 bases fitting TRBD1. The CDR3 extends over 14 amino acids. Losses at the gene ends were 4 bases for V and 15 bases for J; bases not matched to a gene: 11. In germline, CDR1 is GTSNPN, CDR2 SVGIG (reference sequence). The DNA of the CDR3 is TGTGCCTGGACCCTCCGGGACAGGGGGTCTCGCCTCCACTTT. Translation gives CAWTLRDRGSRLHF.

V is TRBV6-5 and J is TRBJ1-2, with TRBD1 matching over 9 bases. The J segment lost 4 bases and the V segment lost 10 bases, leaving 10 bases of the junction unmatched. This CDR3 spans 14 amino acids. Germline V lookup: CDR1 MNHEY, CDR2 SVGAGI. In DNA, the CDR3 is TGTGCCACCTCTAGGGACAGGGAGGCCTATGGCTACACCTTC. This translates into CATSRDREAYGYTF.

Notes on this clone: The junction does not match germline at one end; this may be a read error. This chain connects TRBV30 to TRBJ1-4; TRBD1 matches at 7 bases. The CDR3 loop spans 12 amino acids. The germline gives CDR1 GTSNPN, CDR2 SVGIG (reference sequence). The chain's CDR3 is CAWSPAMGQLEF. Written as DNA, the CDR3 is TGTGCCTGGAGTCCGGCCATGGGACAGCTAGAATTT.

The J gene is TRBJ2-7, the V gene TRBV6-6; 9 nucleotides line up with TRBD1. CDR3 length: 16 residues. The V and J ends lost 5 bases and 4 bases, in that order; junction bases with no gene match: 12. Germline V gives CDR1 MNHNY, CDR2 SVGAGI (reference sequence). The CDR3 DNA follows: TGTGCCAGCAGTCCCGGGACAGGGATTACTGATTACGAGCAGTACTTC. Translating gives CASSPGTGITDYEQYF.

The V and J genes are TRBV9 and TRBJ2-3; D may be TRBD1 (6 bases). Germline V gene data show CDR1 as SGDLS and CDR2 as YYNGEE. Trimming removed 0 bases from V and 0 bases from J, with 8 bases in between. The CDR3 length is 15 residues. The CDR3 DNA sequence: TGTGCCAGCAGCGTAGGGACAGCTAGCACAGATACGCAGTATTTT. Translation: CASSVGTASTDTQYF.

This clone was recorded once. The rearrangement uses TRBV5-6 and TRBJ2-2, with 12 bases lining up with TRBD2. The CDR3 contains 18 residues. Germline CDR1 is SGHDT and CDR2 is YYEEEE. V dropped 4 bases and J dropped 6; count of bases not matched to a gene: 13. CDR3 in amino acids: CASSPRASGRGRAGELFF. The CDR3 DNA is TGTGCCAGCAGCCCACGGGCTAGCGGGAGGGGCCGAGCCGGGGAGCTGTTTTTT.

This clone has a handful of counts. The chain carries TRBV6-5 and TRBJ1-1; 7 nucleotides align to TRBD1. V was pared by 4 bases and J by 3 bases, with 8 bases of the junction left unmatched. The germline CDR1 and CDR2 sequences are MNHEY and SVGAGI. CDR3 length: 15 amino acids. The CDR3 here is CASSLTGVGHTEAFF. The CDR3 DNA reads as TGTGCCAGCAGTTTAACAGGGGTGGGGCACACTGAAGCTTTCTTT.

The chain links TRBV6-5 to TRBJ2-7; 8 bases match TRBD2. The CDR3 contains 14 residues. V gave up 6 bases and J gave up 2 bases; unmatched junction bases: 6. CDR1 and CDR2 from the germline V gene are MNHEY and SVGAGI. CDR3 bases: TGTGCCAGCAGCCCAACGGGACTAGCCTACGAGCAGTACTTC. The encoded protein is CASSPTGLAYEQYF.

The chain is built from TRBV7-9 and TRBJ2-2; 8 bases align to TRBD1. V gave up 2 bases and J gave up 4 bases; unmatched junction bases: 6. Germline V lookup: CDR1 SEHNR, CDR2 FQNEAQ (reference sequence). There are 16 residues in the CDR3. DNA for the CDR3: TGTGCCAGCAGCTTAACAACAGGGGGACGCACCGGGGAGCTGTTTTTT. It is translated as CASSLTTGGRTGELFF.

The chain uses TRBV21-1 and TRBJ1-5. TRBV21-1 is annotated as a pseudogene. There are 18 residues in the CDR3. CDR3 coding DNA: TGTGCCAGCATCCCCTACCTCCCCCCCCCGGGGGGCAATCAGCCCCAGCATTTT. This gives the protein CASIPYLPPPGGNQPQHF.

The V call is TRBV30, the J call TRBJ2-7; perhaps TRBD1 as D (6 bases). CDR3 length: 14 residues. The germline CDR1 and CDR2 sequences are GTSNPN and SVGIG (reference sequence). The ends were cut back, 1 base at V and 6 bases at J, with 16 bases in the middle. CDR3: CAWSALQGTSEQYF. The CDR3 bases are TGTGCCTGGAGTGCGCTACAGGGAACCTCCGAGCAGTACTTC.

The chain has TRBV19 and TRBJ1-6; no clear D. CDR1 and CDR2 from the germline V gene are LNHDA and SQIVND (reference sequence). The germline V and J ends were trimmed by 5 bases and 9 bases, with 8 bases remaining between them. This CDR3 contains 12 residues. As DNA, the CDR3 is TGTGCCAGTAGTGCAGAGGGTTCACCCCTCCACTTT. Protein product: CASSAEGSPLHF.

The chain links TRBV24-1 to TRBJ2-1; D is possibly TRBD1 (6 bases). The CDR3 sequence is 15 residues long. Germline V gene data show CDR1 as KGHDR and CDR2 as SFDVKD. The V and J ends lost 6 bases and 0 bases respectively, with 11 bases between them. For the CDR3, the DNA is TGTGCCACCAGTTGGGGGCAGCCCTCCTACAATGAGCAGTTCTTC. This translates into CATSWGQPSYNEQFF.

This clone has only a few counts. The chain has TRBV18 and TRBJ1-5; D might be TRBD1 (5 bases). The CDR3 contains 16 residues. CDR1 KGHSH and CDR2 LQKENI come from the germline V gene. Trimming took off 6 bases at V and 1 base at J, with 16 bases between the two ends. The CDR3 sequence is CASSRSTPGSNQPQHF. The CDR3 bases are TGTGCCAGCTCGCGATCTACGCCAGGGAGCAATCAGCCCCAGCATTTT.

The rearrangement links TRBV18 to TRBJ2-7, with D possibly being TRBD1 (6 bases). Germline CDR1 and CDR2: KGHSH and LQKENI. V was clipped by 6 bases and J by 5 bases, with 11 bases between them. The CDR3 totals 12 residues. Here the CDR3 reads CASSHRDHEQYF. As DNA, the CDR3 is TGTGCCAGCTCGCACAGGGACCACGAGCAGTACTTC.